These T cell receptor beta chains were read from a single sample in a study of blood T cell repertoires in COVID-19. Data came from immunoSEQ multiplex PCR; TCRdb stores just in-frame clones and leaves some out. The sample contains approximately 260,000 clones, about 90% of which appear only once. The sequencing input was peripheral blood. The source of these receptors is a man aged 60 to 69 who had recovered from COVID-19. Both conserved end residues are part of each CDR3. Each record gives: clone size, J gene, V gene, D gene, CDR3 DNA, CDR3 protein. D genes are given only for firm matches. Only some rows state a clone size, as once, few, many or a class for expanded clones.

. TRBJ2-1 TRBV10-3 . TGTGCCATCAGACCCTCAGGCAGGGAAGTTGAGCAGTTCTTC CAIRPSGREVEQFF
. TRBJ2-2 TRBV5-3 TRBD2 TGTGCCAGAAGCTTGACTAGCGGGGGCCCCGGGGAGCTGTTTTTT CARSLTSGGPGELFF
. TRBJ2-5 TRBV2 TRBD2 TGTGCCAGCGGGGAGGGAGGAGAGACCCAGTACTTC CASGEGGETQYF
few TRBJ1-1 TRBV5-1 . TGCGCCAGCAGCTTAGGACACCTGAACACTGAAGCTTTCTTT CASSLGHLNTEAFF
. TRBJ1-1 TRBV30 TRBD1 TGTGCCTGGAGTCGGAAAGGGGGCTCTGAAGCTTTCTTT CAWSRKGGSEAFF
. TRBJ1-6 TRBV18 . TGTGCCAGCTCACCACCCTTAAATTCACCCCTCCACTTT CASSPPLNSPLHF
. TRBJ1-5 TRBV12-3/TRBV12-4 . TGTGCCAGCAGCGTGCTTAGGAGTCAGCCCCAGCATTTT CASSVLRSQPQHF
. TRBJ2-7 TRBV7-9 . TGTGCCAGCAGCTTCGCCAGCTCCTACGAGCAGTACTTC CASSFASSYEQYF
. TRBJ1-2 TRBV6-5 . TGTGCCAGCATCCCATCAGATAACTATGGCTACACCTTC CASIPSDNYGYTF
. TRBJ1-6 TRBV10-3 . TGTGCCATCAGTGAGTCAGGGGGTGCACCCCTCCACTTT CAISESGGAPLHF
. TRBJ1-2 TRBV21-1 . TGTGCCAGCAGCCGGGGACACTACACCTTC CASSRGHYTF
. TRBJ1-1 TRBV12-3/TRBV12-4 . TGTGCCAGCACCGGGAGTTACACTGAAGCTTTCTTT CASTGSYTEAFF
once TRBJ2-1 TRBV7-9 TRBD1 TGTGCCAGCAGCTTGGGACAGGGCGCCTACAATGAGCAGTTCTTC CASSLGQGAYNEQFF
. TRBJ1-1 TRBV12-3/TRBV12-4 . TGTGCCAGCAGTTTTTCACCGGGTGAAGCTTTCTTT CASSFSPGEAFF
. TRBJ1-5 TRBV6-6 . TGTGCCAGCAGTTACGTCGCAGGGAACCAGCCCCAGCATTTT CASSYVAGNQPQHF
. TRBJ1-3 TRBV5-1 . TGCGCCAGCAGCTTGGTCGGGGGAAGGCGTGGAAACACCATATATTTT CASSLVGGRRGNTIYF
. TRBJ2-4 TRBV30 . TGTGCCTGGAGCCGACACGCAGGGGACATTCAGTACTTC CAWSRHAGDIQYF
many TRBJ2-5 TRBV20-1 . TGCAGTGCTAGTGTCGGGGGGCGTCAAGGACGGACCCAGTACTTC CSASVGGRQGRTQYF
once TRBJ2-3 TRBV6-5 TRBD2 TGTGCCAGCACCGCGGGGGGCCCCACAGATACGCAGTATTTT CASTAGGPTDTQYF
. TRBJ2-3 TRBV27 TRBD2 TGTGCCAGCAGTTACAGAGCGGGGCACTCTAATACGCAGTATTTT CASSYRAGHSNTQYF
. TRBJ1-1 TRBV30 . TGTGCCTGGAGGGTAAGAGGGAGAATAACTGAAGCTTTCTTT CAWRVRGRITEAFF
. TRBJ2-2 TRBV2 . TGTGCCAGCAGTGAAGTGCAGGGTGGCACCGGGGAGCTGTTTTTT CASSEVQGGTGELFF
. TRBJ2-7 TRBV2 TRBD2 TGTGCCAGCAGGATGGGGACTAGCGGGTTTTACGAGCAGTACTTC CASRMGTSGFYEQYF
once TRBJ1-4 TRBV5-1 . TGCGCCAGCAGCTTCAGGGAGGGTAGAGGTGAAAAACTGTTTTTT CASSFREGRGEKLFF
. TRBJ2-7 TRBV7-8 . TGTGCCAGCTCCCCCCGGGACGAGCAGTACTTC CASSPRDEQYF
once TRBJ1-1 TRBV5-8 . TGTGCCAGCAGGGGAGGAGTGAACACTGAAGCTTTCTTT CASRGGVNTEAFF
. TRBJ1-2 TRBV19 TRBD1 TGTGCCAGTATCGAATCCGGGACAGGGGTCTATGGCTACACCTTC CASIESGTGVYGYTF
. TRBJ1-5 TRBV5-1 . TGCGCCAGCAGTCTAGGGGGGGCAGGTCAGCCCCAGCATTTT CASSLGGAGQPQHF
. TRBJ1-1 TRBV2 . TGTGCCAGCAGTTCCGACAGAGACACTGAAGCTTTCTTT CASSSDRDTEAFF
. TRBJ2-7 TRBV19 . TGTGCCAGTAGTATCAGGGCTCTCGACGAGCAGTACTTC CASSIRALDEQYF
. TRBJ2-5 TRBV6-5 TRBD1 TGTGCCAGCAGTACAGGGGTCCAAGAGACCCAGTACTTC CASSTGVQETQYF
. TRBJ1-4 TRBV9 . TGTGCCAGCAGCGTAGGACAGACTAATGAAAAACTGTTTTTT CASSVGQTNEKLFF
. TRBJ1-5 TRBV7-8 . TGTGCCAGCAGCTTAGAGTTAGTGGCCCCGGGGCAGCCCCAGCATTTT CASSLELVAPGQPQHF
. TRBJ1-4 TRBV19 . TGTGCCAGTAGAGGACAGACCTCTAATGAAAAACTGTTTTTT CASRGQTSNEKLFF
. TRBJ2-6 TRBV18 TRBD1 TGTGCCAGCTCACGACAGGGTAGATCTGGGGCCAACGTCCTGACTTTC CASSRQGRSGANVLTF
. TRBJ1-2 TRBV28 TRBD1 TGTGCCAGCAGTCTCGGACAGGCCGTCTATGGCTACACCTTC CASSLGQAVYGYTF
. TRBJ2-3 TRBV5-1 . TGCGCCAGCAGCCTCAGGACAGATACGCAGTATTTT CASSLRTDTQYF
. TRBJ1-2 TRBV6-6 . TGTGCCAGCAGTGAGAGGGCTAACTATGGCTACACCTTC CASSERANYGYTF
. TRBJ2-5 TRBV6-1 TRBD2 TGTGCCAGCAGTGAATCCTTGTCGGGGGGGGCCTACCAAGAGACCCAGTACTTC CASSESLSGGAYQETQYF
. TRBJ2-5 TRBV18 . TGTGCCAGCTCACCGCGGGACCAAGAGACCCAGTACTTC CASSPRDQETQYF
. TRBJ2-7 TRBV5-1 . TGCGCCAGCAGCTTGGCGGCGGGGAATTACGAGCAGTACTTC CASSLAAGNYEQYF
. TRBJ2-4 TRBV5-4 TRBD1 TGTGCCAGCAGCTTGAGGGGACAGGGCAATTTAGCCAAAAACATTCAGTACTTC CASSLRGQGNLAKNIQYF